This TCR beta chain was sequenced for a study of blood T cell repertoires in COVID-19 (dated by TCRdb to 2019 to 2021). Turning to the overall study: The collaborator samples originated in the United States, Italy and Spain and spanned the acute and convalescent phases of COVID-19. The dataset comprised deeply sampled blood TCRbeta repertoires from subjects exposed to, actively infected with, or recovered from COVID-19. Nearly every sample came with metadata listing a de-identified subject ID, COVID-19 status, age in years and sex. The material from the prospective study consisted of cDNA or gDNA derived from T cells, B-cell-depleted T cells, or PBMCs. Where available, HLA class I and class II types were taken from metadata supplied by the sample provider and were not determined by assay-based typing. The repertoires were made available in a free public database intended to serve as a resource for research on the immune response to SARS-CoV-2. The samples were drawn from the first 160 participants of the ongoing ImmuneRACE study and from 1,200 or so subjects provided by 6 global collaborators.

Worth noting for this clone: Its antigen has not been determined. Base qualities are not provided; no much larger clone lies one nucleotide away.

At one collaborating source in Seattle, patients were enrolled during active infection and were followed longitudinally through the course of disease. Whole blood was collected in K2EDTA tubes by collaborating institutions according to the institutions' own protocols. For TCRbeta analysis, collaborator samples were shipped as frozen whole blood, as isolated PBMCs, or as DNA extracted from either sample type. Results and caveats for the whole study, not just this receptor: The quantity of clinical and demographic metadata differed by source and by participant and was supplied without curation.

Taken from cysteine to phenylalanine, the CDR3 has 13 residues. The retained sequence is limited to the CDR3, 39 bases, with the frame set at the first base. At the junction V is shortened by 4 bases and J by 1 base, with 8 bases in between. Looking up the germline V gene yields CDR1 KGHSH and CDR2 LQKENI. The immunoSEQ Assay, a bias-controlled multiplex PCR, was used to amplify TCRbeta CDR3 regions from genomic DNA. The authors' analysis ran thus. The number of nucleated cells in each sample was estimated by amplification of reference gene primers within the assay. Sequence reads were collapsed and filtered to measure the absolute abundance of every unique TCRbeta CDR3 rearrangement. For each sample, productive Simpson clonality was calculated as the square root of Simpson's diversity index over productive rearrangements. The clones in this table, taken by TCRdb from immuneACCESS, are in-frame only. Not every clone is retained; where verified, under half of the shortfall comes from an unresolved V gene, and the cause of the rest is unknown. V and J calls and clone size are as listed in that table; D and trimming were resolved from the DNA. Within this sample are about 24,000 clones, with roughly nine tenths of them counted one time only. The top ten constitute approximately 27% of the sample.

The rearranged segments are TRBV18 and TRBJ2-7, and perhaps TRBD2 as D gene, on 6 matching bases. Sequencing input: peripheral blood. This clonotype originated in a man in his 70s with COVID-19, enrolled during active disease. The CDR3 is CASSLAESYEQYF. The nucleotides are TGTGCCAGCTCACTAGCGGAATCCTACGAGCAGTACTTC.